This TCR beta chain was captured in a study of shared clonotypes between healthy human individuals. The overall study: The study used three CD4 naive, three CD4 memory, two CD8 naive and one CD8 memory plate per donor.

This CDR3 is 11 amino acids long. V lost 3 bases and J lost 8, with 7 bases in between. Germline V gene sequence: CDR1 MNHNS, CDR2 SASEGT. Notes on the study in general: Shared clonotypes: approximately 5.3% naive CD4, approximately 3.4% naive CD8, about 2.5% memory CD4, approximately 0.4% memory CD8.

The authors distributed each subset's genomic DNA evenly over several immunoSEQ plates. The method was immunoSEQ multiplex PCR; TCRdb's version includes in-frame clones alone and lacks a portion of them. The profile covers millions of clones, with over 85% appearing a single time and over 0.12% taken by the ten largest. As to this clone: Its specificity is not known.

The sequence was collected from a man between 18 and 35 years old in good health. The chain uses TRBV6-1 and TRBJ1-2, with D uncertain. Sequencing used naive CD4+ T cells sorted from blood. Subset denoted: CD45RA+ positively selected. Here the CDR3 reads CASSDDRGYTF. The CDR3 DNA reads TGTGCCAGCAGTGATGATCGGGGCTACACCTTC.